These 32 T cell receptor beta chains were all obtained from the same sample, sequenced in a study of blood T cell repertoires in COVID-19. The repertoire was sequenced with immunoSEQ multiplex PCR; TCRdb's copy has only in-frame clones and lacks some. The data hold tens of thousands of clones, with more than 65% observed a single time. Material: peripheral blood. Receptor source: a man older than 75 with active or convalescent COVID-19.

The chain uses TRBV24-1 and TRBJ2-2, with D unresolved. Germline V gene sequence: CDR1 KGHDR, CDR2 SFDVKD. The CDR3 is 14 amino acids. V lost 3 bases, J lost 2 bases, and 6 bases lay in between. The CDR3 sequence: CATSDMSNTGELFF. DNA of the CDR3: TGTGCCACCAGTGATATGAGTAACACCGGGGAGCTGTTTTTT.

This clone was seen once. The CDR3 loop is CASKGQGVSYEQYF. CDR3 bases: TGCGCCAGCAAAGGACAGGGGGTGTCCTACGAGCAGTACTTC. V gene TRBV5-1 combines with J gene TRBJ2-7; 10 positions match TRBD1. Trimming removed 6 bases from V and 1 base from J; junction bases left unmatched: 4. The CDR3 covers 14 residues. From germline, CDR1 is SGHRS and CDR2 YFSETQ.

This clone was detected only once. V is TRBV6-1 and J is TRBJ2-3; the match to TRBD1 covers 11 bases. V lost 0 bases to trimming and J lost 4 bases; unmatched junction nucleotides: 0. This CDR3 is built from 15 residues. Looked up from germline, CDR1 is MNHNS and CDR2 is SASEGT. The chain's CDR3 is CASSEAGQGADTQYF. The CDR3 DNA follows: TGTGCCAGCAGTGAAGCGGGACAGGGGGCAGATACGCAGTATTTT.

The rearrangement uses TRBV7-2 and TRBJ1-2, with 7 bases aligning to TRBD1. Germline trimming cut 3 bases from V and 4 bases from J; bases unmatched to any gene: 5. The CDR3 sequence is 14 residues long. CDR1 SGHTA and CDR2 FQGNSA come from the germline V gene. This CDR3 reads CASSLTGFVYGYTF. The CDR3 DNA sequence: TGTGCCAGCAGCTTGACAGGGTTCGTCTATGGCTACACCTTC.

J is TRBJ1-2 and V is TRBV7-9; TRBD1 is a possible D gene (5 bases). The CDR3 length is 15 residues. Germline V gives CDR1 SEHNR, CDR2 FQNEAQ (reference sequence). V lost 3 bases and J lost 2, with 13 bases in between. The DNA of the CDR3 is TGTGCCAGCAGCTTTAGTACAGGCCTCAACTATGGCTACACCTTC. Translating it yields CASSFSTGLNYGYTF.

The chain is built from TRBV5-1 and TRBJ1-2; perhaps TRBD1 as D (6 bases). CDR3 size: 13 residues. Trimming took off 4 bases at V and 6 bases at J, with 13 bases between the two ends. The germline gives CDR1 SGHRS, CDR2 YFSETQ. CDR3 amino acids: CASSPQGEHGYTF. CDR3 nucleotide sequence: TGCGCCAGCAGCCCACAGGGTGAGCATGGCTACACCTTC.

The V and J genes are TRBV20-1 and TRBJ2-3; maybe TRBD2 (5 bases). The CDR3 consists of 14 residues. Trimming took off 3 bases at V and 2 bases at J, with 12 bases between the two ends. Per the germline V gene, CDR1 is DFQATT and CDR2 is SNEGSKA (reference sequence). CDR3 bases: TGCAGTGCTAGTACCGGGAAAAACACAGATACGCAGTATTTT. Its translation: CSASTGKNTDTQYF.

This clone has just one count. V and J are TRBV6-6 and TRBJ1-2; no clear D gene. The CDR3 covers 15 residues. Germline V lookup: CDR1 MNHNY, CDR2 SVGAGI (reference sequence). The V end was cut by 6 bases, the J end by 3 bases, with 17 bases between. CDR3 sequence: CASRRAQVSDYGYTF. The CDR3 region has the DNA TGTGCCAGCAGGCGCGCGCAGGTTTCGGACTATGGCTACACCTTC.

This clone showed up many times. The chain is built from TRBV19 and TRBJ2-2; tentative D call: TRBD2 (6 bases). The CDR3 is 15 amino acids. Germline lookup yields CDR1 LNHDA and CDR2 SQIVND (reference sequence). The V gene lost 3 bases and the J gene lost 4 bases, with 12 bases spanning the gap. This CDR3 reads CASSIGVGGTGELFF. The CDR3 DNA reads as TGTGCCAGTAGTATTGGGGTCGGGGGCACCGGGGAGCTGTTTTTT. Combining the CDR3 with reference TRBV19 and TRBJ2-2 gives the whole variable domain DGGITQSPKYLFRKEGQNVTLSCEQNLNHDAMYWYRQDPGQGLRLIYYSQIVNDFQKGDIAEGYSVSREKKESFPLTVTSAQKNPTAFYLCASSIGVGGTGELFFGEGSRLTVL.

V and J are TRBV5-1 and TRBJ1-2, with D perhaps matching TRBD1 (6 bases). The V and J ends lost 4 bases and 8 bases respectively, with 18 bases between them. CDR1 and CDR2 from the germline V gene are SGHRS and YFSETQ. This CDR3 comprises 14 residues. The CDR3: CASSAGQFARGYTF. The CDR3 DNA follows: TGCGCCAGCAGCGCCGGACAGTTTGCAAGGGGCTACACCTTC.

V usage is TRBV19 and J usage is TRBJ2-3; 7 bases line up with TRBD1. Germline CDR1 is LNHDA and CDR2 is SQIVND (reference sequence). The CDR3 sequence is 15 residues long. The J segment lost 1 base and the V segment lost 1 base, leaving 2 bases of the junction unmatched. The DNA for the CDR3 is TGTGCCAGTAGTATAGGAGGACAGGGCACAGATACGCAGTATTTT. It encodes CASSIGGQGTDTQYF.

This chain joins TRBV7-3 and TRBJ2-5; a possible D gene is TRBD1 (6 bases). In germline, CDR1 is SGHTA, CDR2 FQGTGA. This CDR3 spans 15 amino acids. The V and J ends lost 4 bases and 2 bases respectively, with 14 bases between them. The CDR3 nucleotides are TGTGCCAGCAGCTCGACAGGTCGGGGTCAAGAGACCCAGTACTTC. Translation: CASSSTGRGQETQYF. The complete variable domain, with remaining parts taken from reference TRBV7-3 and TRBJ2-5, reads GAGVSQTPSNKVTEKGKYVELRCDPISGHTALYWYRQSLGQGPEFLIYFQGTGAADDSGLPNDRFFAVRPEGSVSTLKIQRTERGDSAVYLCASSSTGRGQETQYFGPGTRLLVL.

This clone occurred a few times. The chain has TRBV6-6 and TRBJ2-1, with a tentative D call TRBD2 (6 bases). This CDR3 region has 14 residues. V lost 6 bases and J 3 bases, leaving 12 bases between the germline ends. Germline V gives CDR1 MNHNY, CDR2 SVGAGI (reference sequence). CDR3 bases: TGTGCCAGCAGCTTGCGGGATAACTACAATGAGCAGTTCTTC. It yields the protein CASSLRDNYNEQFF.

The rearrangement joins TRBV19 to TRBJ2-5; D not resolved. Deletions cut 5 bases from V and 6 bases from J, with 10 bases between. Germline loops: CDR1 LNHDA, CDR2 SQIVND (reference sequence). The CDR3 covers 12 residues. The DNA of the CDR3 is TGTGCCAGTAGTCGATCTGGGCAGACCCAGTACTTC. Its translation: CASSRSGQTQYF.

In this sample, this clone turned up once. This chain joins TRBV29-1 and TRBJ2-2; possible D gene TRBD1, 5 bases. Trimming took off 1 base at V and 5 bases at J, with 14 bases between the two ends. The CDR3 totals 15 residues. From germline, CDR1 is SQVTM and CDR2 ANQGSEA. The CDR3 DNA sequence: TGCAGCGTTGAAGTGGGGCCACTTGGGACCGGGGAGCTGTTTTTT. This codes for CSVEVGPLGTGELFF.

The chain combines TRBV18 with TRBJ1-2, with D possibly TRBD1 on 6 matching bases. V lost 5 bases to trimming and J lost 4 bases, with 20 bases between them. Germline V gives CDR1 KGHSH, CDR2 LQKENI. The CDR3 spans 16 residues. In DNA form, the CDR3 reads TGTGCCAGCTCAGATCTAACAGGGTTAGCTGGCTATGGCTACACCTTC. It translates to CASSDLTGLAGYGYTF.

The CDR3, as DNA: TGCGCCAGCGGACAGAAGAACCGACGAGCTTTCTTT. Protein product: CASGQKNRRAFF. The chain is built from TRBV10-2 and TRBJ1-1, with D tentatively TRBD1 (6 bases). Germline V gives CDR1 WSHSY, CDR2 SAAADI. This CDR3 has 12 residues. V gave up 8 bases and J gave up 10 bases, with 17 bases separating them.

J is TRBJ1-2 and V is TRBV25-1, with TRBD1 as a possible D gene (6 bases). CDR1 is MGHDK, CDR2 SYGVNS, per germline. The CDR3 loop spans 14 amino acids. V was trimmed by 5 bases and J by 6 bases, leaving 16 bases between them. DNA of the CDR3: TGTGCCAGCAGTCCCCGGAACAGGGAAGATGGCTACACCTTC. Its translation is CASSPRNREDGYTF.

This clone has just one count. The chain recombines TRBV24-1 with TRBJ1-2, with no clear D. Germline V gives CDR1 KGHDR, CDR2 SFDVKD. Trimming took off 2 bases at V and 6 bases at J, with 9 bases between the two ends. CDR3 length: 13 residues. The CDR3 region is CATSDSPRDGYTF. The CDR3 bases are TGTGCCACCAGTGATTCCCCCCGGGATGGCTACACCTTC.

The chain couples TRBV18 to TRBJ1-2; no definite D call. Germline CDR1 is KGHSH and CDR2 is LQKENI. The CDR3 covers 13 residues. Trimming removed 6 bases at V and 4 bases at J, with 12 bases between. CDR3 sequence: CASSPVGGYGYTF. As DNA, the CDR3 is TGTGCCAGCTCCCCGGTAGGAGGCTATGGCTACACCTTC.

V is TRBV19 and J is TRBJ2-2; D may be TRBD2 (5 bases). Germline CDR1 and CDR2: LNHDA and SQIVND (reference sequence). V shed 6 bases and J shed 4 bases, with 15 bases lying between them. The CDR3 is 15 residues long. For the CDR3, the DNA is TGTGCCAGTAGGGAGGTGCAGATAGCCACCGGGGAGCTGTTTTTT. Its protein is CASREVQIATGELFF. Full variable domain (rest looked up from reference TRBV19 and TRBJ2-2): DGGITQSPKYLFRKEGQNVTLSCEQNLNHDAMYWYRQDPGQGLRLIYYSQIVNDFQKGDIAEGYSVSREKKESFPLTVTSAQKNPTAFYLCASREVQIATGELFFGEGSRLTVL.

V and J are TRBV28 and TRBJ2-5; TRBD2 matches at 10 bases. J lost 2 bases, V lost 6 bases, and 3 bases had no gene match. Germline assignment: CDR1 MDHEN and CDR2 SYDVKM. The CDR3 length is 14 residues. CDR3 sequence: CASRPSGGQETQYF. In DNA form, the CDR3 reads TGTGCCAGCAGGCCTAGCGGGGGACAAGAGACCCAGTACTTC.

The chain carries TRBV2 and TRBJ1-5; the D gene is possibly TRBD1 (6 bases). V lost 7 bases, J lost 7 bases, and 20 bases lay in between. The CDR3 runs to 15 residues. The germline V gene has CDR1 SNHLY and CDR2 FYNNEI. The DNA of the CDR3 is TGTGCCAGCACAGGGGACGTAATGTTGGGGCAGCCCCAGCATTTT. The encoded protein is CASTGDVMLGQPQHF. Full variable domain (outside the CDR3, taken from reference TRBV2 and TRBJ1-5): EPEVTQTPSHQVTQMGQEVILRCVPISNHLYFYWYRQILGQKVEFLVSFYNNEISEKSEIFDDQFSVERPDGSNFTLKIRSTKLEDSAMYFCASTGDVMLGQPQHFGDGTRLSIL.

This CDR3 is CASTRDRGRPGANVLTF. CDR3 sequence (DNA): TGTGCCAGCACCCGGGACAGGGGCCGCCCTGGGGCCAACGTCCTGACTTTC. This chain uses TRBV9 with TRBJ2-6, with 10 bases identical to TRBD1. Trimming removed 6 bases from V and 2 bases from J; junction bases left unmatched: 8. In germline, CDR1 is SGDLS, CDR2 YYNGEE. The CDR3 covers 17 residues.

The V gene is TRBV2, the J gene TRBJ1-6; D is undetermined. This CDR3 is built from 17 residues. V was cut by 3 bases and J by 12 bases, with 24 bases left in between. Looked up from germline, CDR1 is SNHLY and CDR2 is FYNNEI. The CDR3 here is CASSDAGVWVQREPLHF. The CDR3 DNA reads as TGTGCCAGCAGTGACGCTGGGGTCTGGGTTCAGCGGGAACCCCTCCACTTT.

Regarding this clone: Sequence at one end of the junction differs from germline and may be a read error. At the DNA level, this CDR3 is encoded by other sequences in the same sample as well. The rearrangement uses TRBV11-2 and TRBJ2-1, with TRBD2 identical over 13 bases. CDR3 length: 14 residues. Germline CDR1 and CDR2: SGHAT and FQNNGV. As DNA, the CDR3 is TGTGCCAGCCGTCCGGGACTAGCGGGGAGTGAGCAATTCTTC. Amino acids: CASRPGLAGSEQFF.

The gene calls are TRBV24-1 and TRBJ1-2; tentative D call: TRBD1 (6 bases). V was trimmed by 6 bases and J by 8 bases, leaving 12 bases between them. The germline gives CDR1 KGHDR, CDR2 SFDVKD. CDR3 length equals 12 residues. The CDR3 DNA follows: TGTGCCACCAGTTCACAGGGTTACGGCTACACCTTC. It translates to CATSSQGYGYTF.

The sample holds a few counts of this clone. This chain connects TRBV6-1 to TRBJ2-3; unclear D gene. Germline loops: CDR1 MNHNS, CDR2 SASEGT. There are 15 residues in the CDR3. V lost 1 base and J lost 0, with 8 bases in between. Written as DNA, the CDR3 is TGTGCCAGCAGTGAAGATGGCGGCAGCACAGATACGCAGTATTTT. It is translated as CASSEDGGSTDTQYF.

This rearrangement joins TRBV6-1 to TRBJ2-2, with 9 positions matching TRBD2. Germline CDR1 reads MNHNS; CDR2 reads SASEGT. Unmatched junction bases numbered 4, after V lost 2 bases and J lost 6 bases. The CDR3 spans 15 residues. CDR3 DNA sequence: TGTGCCAGCAGTGAACTAGCGGGGAGTCCCGGGGAGCTGTTTTTT. It is translated as CASSELAGSPGELFF.

V is TRBV11-2 and J is TRBJ2-2; 7 bases match TRBD1. Germline V CDR1 and CDR2: SGHAT, FQNNGV. J lost 5 bases, V lost 5 bases, and 11 bases had no gene match. CDR3 length: 16 residues. DNA for the CDR3: TGTGCCAGCAGCCTAGCCGGGACAGCAAAAACCGGGGAGCTGTTTTTT. Translation: CASSLAGTAKTGELFF.

V and J are TRBV3-1 (or the pseudogene TRBV3-2) and TRBJ2-5; possibly TRBD1 for D (5 bases). This CDR3 spans 15 amino acids. Germline CDR1 is LGHDT and CDR2 is YNNKEL (reference sequence). Trimming left V 0 bases short and J 0 bases short, with 8 bases between. CDR3 in DNA: TGTGCCAGCAGCCAAGATTGGGGCAACCAAGAGACCCAGTACTTC. Translation gives CASSQDWGNQETQYF.

V and J are TRBV5-5 and TRBJ1-6; 7 bases align to TRBD1. Trimming removed 4 bases from V and 0 bases from J; junction bases left unmatched: 7. Per the germline V gene, CDR1 is SGHKS and CDR2 is YYEKEE (reference sequence). CDR3 length equals 17 residues. The CDR3 spells CASSLRDSSSYNSPLHF. DNA of the CDR3: TGTGCCAGCAGCCTCCGGGACAGTAGCTCCTATAATTCACCCCTCCACTTT.